This TCR beta chain was sequenced during a study of post-analysis software for immune sequencing data. The V end lost 3 bases, the J end lost 3 bases, and 13 bases lay between the germline ends. The germline CDR1 and CDR2 sequences are SGHTA and FQGTGA. The length of the CDR3 is 15 residues. A word on this clonotype: Its antigen is undetermined.

Unique molecular identifiers tagged the TCR beta cDNA libraries. Via MiXCR, TCRdb re-called the PCR reads, giving one row per CDR3 protein. The sample lists approximately 770,000 distinct CDR3 sequences; about half were seen once. Points from the study as a whole: There were five TRBV segments more frequent in patients than controls, and TRBV5-6, TRBV5-1 and TRBV20-1 were among them.

Sequencing was carried out using blood. This chain uses TRBV7-3 with TRBJ2-3; D may be TRBD2 (5 bases). The receptor's source is a girl under 18 with multiple sclerosis. The CDR3: CASSLGAIRTDTQYF. For the CDR3, the DNA is TGTGCCAGCAGCTTGGGAGCGATTAGGACAGATACGCAGTATTTT. The whole variable domain, filled in from reference TRBV7-3 and TRBJ2-3, reads GAGVSQTPSNKVTEKGKYVELRCDPISGHTALYWYRQSLGQGPEFLIYFQGTGAADDSGLPNDRFFAVRPEGSVSTLKIQRTERGDSAVYLCASSLGAIRTDTQYFGPGTRLTVL.